This TCR beta chain was identified in a study of cytomegalovirus exposure and HLA in healthy donors. With 60 Vbeta and 13 Jbeta primers, the PCR was carried out. Method: immunoSEQ multiplex PCR; TCRdb's copy keeps in-frame clones and lacks some. The sample holds about 140,000 clones, approximately 84% seen once. This clone was counted a single time. The CDR3 length is 16 residues. The V and J ends lost 0 bases and 8 bases, in that order; junction bases with no gene match: 5. Germline CDR1 reads LGHNA; CDR2 reads YNFKEQ. The sample comprised PBMCs. V usage is TRBV4-2 and J usage is TRBJ2-1, with 12 bases matching TRBD2. The sequence came from a middle-aged woman in good health and CMV-seronegative. CDR3 region: CASSQDLAGGPHEQFF. CDR3 coding DNA: TGTGCCAGCAGCCAAGACCTAGCGGGAGGGCCCCATGAGCAGTTCTTC.